Given below is one T cell receptor beta chain in context. Antigen: not known. At one end the junction does not follow the germline gene, possibly because of a read error. This sample was included in a study of post-analysis software for immune sequencing data. Study findings and constraints: Elevated frequency relative to controls characterized 4 or 5 TRBV segments in patients, TRBV5-6, TRBV5-1 and TRBV20-1 among them.

Germline V gene sequence: CDR1 DFQATT, CDR2 SNEGSKA (reference sequence). The CDR3 consists of 14 residues. Every TCR beta cDNA library bore unique molecular identifiers. TCRdb redid the calling of the PCR reads with MiXCR, one entry per CDR3 protein. The data contain 700,000 to 900,000 distinct CDR3 sequences, roughly 46% of them singletons. The V gene is TRBV20-1, the J gene TRBJ2-3, with TRBD2 matching 7 bases. The TCR originated in a girl between 5 and 17 years old with multiple sclerosis. Sequencing was done on a sample of blood. The CDR3 region is CSDPSRTRPDTPYF. The DNA of the CDR3 is TGCAGTGACCCTTCAAGGACTAGACCAGATACGCCGTATTTT.